The 9 T cell receptor beta chains below all came from one sample that was sequenced in a study of regulatory T cells in long-lasting Graves disease. As to time point: newly diagnosed GD, antithyroid drugs for less than 3 months. Researchers made the TCR library from RNA that was extracted from PBMCs. With iRepertoire HTBI primers and Arm-PCR of CDR3 regions, TCR beta libraries were built. In TCRdb, the multiplex PCR reads were re-called with MiXCR into one record per CDR3 protein. This sample has roughly 400,000 distinct CDR3 sequences; 16% occur once, and the top ten carry 20% to 25%. The same sample was also studied in work on T cells in Graves' hyperthyroidism and ophthalmopathy.

This sample comprised peripheral blood mononuclear cells (PBMCs), obtained at new diagnosis, from a patient treated with antithyroid drugs. The origin of the receptors is a woman between 18 and 30 years old with Graves disease.

The chain links TRBV3-1 to TRBJ2-1; 10 nucleotides match TRBD1. Germline trimming cut 2 bases from V and 6 bases from J; bases unmatched to any gene: 4. Germline V gives CDR1 LGHDT, CDR2 YNNKEL (reference sequence). The CDR3 covers 15 residues. This CDR3 is CASSQRDRGGNEQFF. DNA for the CDR3: TGTGCCAGCAGCCAAAGGGACAGGGGAGGCAATGAGCAGTTCTTC.

Ten or more counts support this clonotype. V gene TRBV28 combines with J gene TRBJ2-4; 7 nucleotides agree with TRBD2. There are 14 residues in the CDR3. V shed 4 bases, J shed 5 bases, and the junction held 5 bases outside the gene matches. Per the germline V gene, CDR1 is MDHEN and CDR2 is SYDVKM. The CDR3 reads CASSSSGLENIQYF. The CDR3 region has the DNA TGTGCCAGCAGTTCCTCCGGACTAGAAAACATTCAGTACTTC. Using reference TRBV28 and TRBJ2-4 for the parts outside the CDR3, the full variable domain is DVKVTQSSRYLVKRTGEKVFLECVQDMDHENMFWYRQDPGLGLRLIYFSYDVKMKEKGDIPEGYSVSREKKERFSLILESASTNQTSMYLCASSSSGLENIQYFGAGTRLSVL.

This clonotype came up once. Here the CDR3 omits its conserved ending phenylalanine or tryptophan, so a read error is the likely source. The chain employs TRBV20-1 and TRBJ2-1; D possibly corresponds to TRBD2 (5 bases). Germline V gives CDR1 DFQATT, CDR2 SNEGSKA (reference sequence). The CDR3 runs 12 residues. CDR3 region: CSADGVGNGQFV. CDR3 in DNA: TGCAGTGCAGACGGGGTAGGCAATGGGCAGTTCGTC.

CDR3 sequence (DNA): TGCGCCAGCAGCCACCCCGGACAGGGGGCAAGCTATGGCTACACCTTC. Amino acids: CASSHPGQGASYGYTF. This chain connects TRBV4-3 to TRBJ1-2, with 11 bases that match TRBD1. V dropped 3 bases and J dropped 4; count of bases not matched to a gene: 7. The CDR3 length is 16 residues. Germline V lookup: CDR1 LGHNA, CDR2 YSLEER.

This clonotype was picked up many times. The CDR3 DNA sequence: TGTGCCAGCAGATACATCTACAGGGTCGATCAGCCCCAGCATTTT. It specifies CASRYIYRVDQPQHF. This chain joins TRBV27 and TRBJ1-5, with a tentative D call TRBD1 (6 bases). Germline values: CDR1 MNHEY, CDR2 SMNVEV (reference sequence). This CDR3 has 15 residues. Trimming shortened V by 6 bases and J by 5 bases, and 17 bases separated the two germline ends.

V is TRBV18 and J is TRBJ2-1; 7 positions agree with TRBD1. The end of the DNA is better explained by TRBJ2-5, so the J call may be wrong. The length of the CDR3 is 16 residues. The germline V gene encodes CDR1 KGHSH and CDR2 LQKENI. CDR3 in amino acids: CASSIPDRPFTETQYF. The CDR3 coding sequence is TGTGCCAGCTCAATCCCGGACAGGCCCTTTACAGAGACCCAGTACTTC.

This clonotype was seen repeatedly, ten times or more. CDR3 loop: CASSRGQMNTEAFF. CDR3 sequence (DNA): TGTGCCAGCAGCCGAGGACAGATGAACACTGAAGCTTTCTTT. This chain joins TRBV3-1 and TRBJ1-1; possibly TRBD1 for D (6 bases). Germline CDR1 LGHDT, CDR2 YNNKEL (reference sequence). This CDR3 contains 14 residues. Trimming shortened V by 4 bases and J by 0 bases, and 9 bases separated the two germline ends. Drawing the rest from reference TRBV3-1 and TRBJ1-1, the complete variable domain is DTAVSQTPKYLVTQMGNDKSIKCEQNLGHDTMYWYKQDSKKFLKIMFSYNNKELIINETVPNRFSPKSPDKAHLNLHINSLELGDSAVYFCASSRGQMNTEAFFGQGTRLTVV.

This chain joins TRBV7-3 and TRBJ2-5, with D possibly being TRBD1 or TRBD2 (5 bases each). The germline V gene has CDR1 SGHTA and CDR2 FQGTGA. The CDR3 is 16 residues long. Trimming shortened V by 5 bases and J by 3 bases, and 19 bases separated the two germline ends. In DNA, the CDR3 is TGTGCCAGCAGCGAAGGCCCGGGTTGGGACGAAGAGACCCAGTACTTC. Encoded protein: CASSEGPGWDEETQYF.

The chain employs TRBV4-1 and TRBJ2-5; 8 positions match TRBD2. The V segment lost 2 bases and the J segment 3 bases; nucleotides outside the gene matches: 11. The CDR3 is 17 amino acids. Per the germline V gene, CDR1 is MGHRA and CDR2 is YSYEKL. This CDR3 is CASSQQSGLAVKETQYF. The CDR3 nucleotides are TGCGCCAGCAGCCAACAATCCGGACTAGCTGTGAAAGAGACCCAGTACTTC.